These 12 T cell receptor beta chains originate from one sample sequenced in a study of blood T cells in healthy people across ages. It was with a sample-barcoded 5' primer and a J-beta primer mix that a second PCR of about 6 to 12 cycles was run. TCRdb processed the 5' RACE reads anew with MiXCR; each CDR3 protein has one entry. Found here are roughly 680,000 distinct CDR3 sequences, about 21% of them singletons; the top ten hold around 3.4%. Sequenced sample: blood. These receptors all come from a man aged 65 to 79 in good health.

In its sample, this clonotype was seen a few times. The gene calls are TRBV5-1 and TRBJ2-3; D may be TRBD1 (5 bases). The V end lost 0 bases, the J end lost 3 bases, and 23 bases lay between the germline ends. The CDR3 runs 19 residues. The germline gives CDR1 SGHRS, CDR2 YFSETQ. CDR3 sequence reads: CASSLAVFQTASRTDTQYF. CDR3 in DNA: TGCGCCAGCAGCTTGGCTGTTTTCCAGACAGCGTCGAGGACAGATACGCAGTATTTT. The entire variable domain, with the rest obtained from reference TRBV5-1 and TRBJ2-3, is as follows: KAGVTQTPRYLIKTRGQQVTLSCSPISGHRSVSWYQQTPGQGLQFLFEYFSETQRNKGNFPGRFSGRQFSNSRSEMNVSTLELGDSALYLCASSLAVFQTASRTDTQYFGPGTRLTVL.

The V and J genes are TRBV6-1 and TRBJ1-4, with 9 bases identical to TRBD1. The V gene's germline CDR1 is MNHNS and CDR2 SASEGT. J was trimmed by 6 bases and V by 2 bases; bases with no gene match: 4. The CDR3 has 15 residues. The CDR3 loop reads CASSESGQGHEKLFF. CDR3 DNA: TGTGCCAGCAGTGAATCGGGACAGGGACATGAAAAACTGTTTTTT.

This clonotype was counted between two and nine times. The CDR3 sequence: CASSLVENEQFF. As DNA, the CDR3 is TGTGCCAGCAGTTTAGTAGAAAATGAGCAGTTCTTC. The chain links TRBV12-3 or TRBV12-4 to TRBJ2-1, with D unclear. This CDR3 is 12 amino acids long. V lost 1 base, J lost 7 bases, and 5 bases lay in between.

This clonotype showed up just a few times. The genes are TRBV10-3 and TRBJ2-4; D possibly uses TRBD1 or TRBD2 (6 bases each). Germline CDR1 ENHRY, CDR2 SYGVKD. The CDR3 spans 15 residues. V shed 3 bases and J shed 0 bases, with 9 bases lying between them. The CDR3 bases are TGTGCCATCAGTGAAGGGGGGAAAGCCAAAAACATTCAGTACTTC. This encodes CAISEGGKAKNIQYF.

This clonotype came up a few times. V usage is TRBV12-3 or TRBV12-4 and J usage is TRBJ2-7; no reliable D call. V was trimmed by 6 bases and J by 5 bases, leaving 8 bases between them. The CDR3 is 11 residues long. CDR3 region: CASRSINEQYF. The CDR3 coding sequence is TGTGCCAGCAGATCCATAAACGAGCAGTACTTC.

The chain couples TRBV20-1 to TRBJ2-1, with D maybe TRBD2 (6 bases). This CDR3 has 11 residues. Looked up from germline, CDR1 is DFQATT and CDR2 is SNEGSKA (reference sequence). V lost 6 bases and J lost 8, with 11 bases in between. CDR3 sequence (DNA): TGCAGTGCCAGTACTAGCCATGAGCAGTTCTTC. Protein product: CSASTSHEQFF.

V is TRBV20-1 and J is TRBJ2-7; unclear D gene. There are 13 residues in the CDR3. Trimming cost V 0 bases and J 3 bases, with 9 bases left between them. Germline CDR1 DFQATT, CDR2 SNEGSKA (reference sequence). The CDR3 bases are TGCAGTGCTAGAGACCACCAAAACTACGAGCAGTACTTC. Protein product: CSARDHQNYEQYF.

This clonotype was seen more than once but under ten times. The chain employs TRBV7-9 and TRBJ1-4; no clear D. Trimming left V 5 bases short and J 5 bases short, with 12 bases between. This CDR3 has 14 residues. In germline, CDR1 is SEHNR, CDR2 FQNEAQ (reference sequence). The CDR3 coding sequence is TGTGCCAGCAGCCCCCGCCGAGCGAATGAAAAACTGTTTTTT. Its protein is CASSPRRANEKLFF.

A remark on this clonotype: At one of its ends the junction is not consistent with the germline gene, which may arise from a read error. CDR3 loop: CSVVGSEASADTQCF. CDR3 coding DNA: TGCAGCGTTGTGGGCTCTGAGGCCTCGGCGGATACGCAGTGTTTT. The J gene is TRBJ2-3, the V gene TRBV29-1; no clear D gene. The CDR3 contains 15 residues. Per the germline V gene, CDR1 is SQVTM and CDR2 is ANQGSEA.

V gene TRBV5-6 combines with J gene TRBJ2-7; D not resolved. The CDR3 contains 13 residues. Trimming shortened V by 4 bases and J by 6 bases, and 14 bases separated the two germline ends. The germline CDR1 and CDR2 sequences are SGHDT and YYEEEE. CDR3 DNA: TGTGCCAGCAGCCCTCGGGTAATGGGCGAGCAGTACTTC. It specifies CASSPRVMGEQYF.

In its sample, this clonotype was seen many times. The chain joins TRBV29-1 to TRBJ2-5; TRBD1 agrees at 7 bases. This CDR3 region has 12 residues. Germline values: CDR1 SQVTM, CDR2 ANQGSEA. Losses at the gene ends were 5 bases for V and 3 bases for J; bases not matched to a gene: 3. The CDR3 sequence is CSVWDSKETQYF. The CDR3 coding sequence is TGCAGCGTTTGGGACAGTAAAGAGACCCAGTACTTC.

The rearrangement joins TRBV4-2 to TRBJ1-3; 8 nucleotides match TRBD1. Germline values: CDR1 LGHNA, CDR2 YNFKEQ. The V and J ends lost 3 bases and 4 bases, in that order; junction bases with no gene match: 5. The CDR3 contains 15 residues. CDR3 nucleotides: TGTGCCAGCAGCCAGGACAGGGTGAAGGGAAACACCATATATTTT. Amino acids: CASSQDRVKGNTIYF.